Included here is one T cell receptor beta chain sequence, with context. As yet, its antigen is unknown. The length of the CDR3 is 15 residues. The germline CDR1 and CDR2 sequences are SGHRS and YFSETQ. The ends lost 5 bases at V and 5 bases at J; junction bases unmatched: 8. Sequencing used immunoSEQ multiplex PCR; TCRdb keeps in-frame clones, though not all of them. The profile covers roughly 140,000 clones, with 78% appearing a single time and 9.2% taken by the ten largest. This sample stems from a study of PD-1 blockade in classical Hodgkin lymphoma. Whole-study findings and limits: Lower baseline TCR diversity was reported for newly diagnosed patients than for healthy donors. A significant rise in TCR diversity by C4D1 was seen for CD4+ but not CD8+ cells. What caused the repertoire differences, perhaps disease activity or prior therapy, remains undefined.

Autologous stem cell transplantation was followed by relapse in every patient, and brentuximab vedotin exposure varied. Patients' outcomes at their best amounted to complete response, partial response or progressive disease. Source: peripheral blood mononuclear cells (PBMCs), taken before the second cycle of nivolumab. V usage is TRBV5-1 and J usage is TRBJ2-1; TRBD2 matches at 9 bases. The origin of this receptor is a human donor with classical Hodgkin lymphoma. The CDR3 DNA sequence: TGCGCCAGCAGTCCCGGGACTAGCAGACACAATGAGCAGTTCTTC. Translated: CASSPGTSRHNEQFF. The full variable domain, its missing parts supplied by reference TRBV5-1 and TRBJ2-1, is KAGVTQTPRYLIKTRGQQVTLSCSPISGHRSVSWYQQTPGQGLQFLFEYFSETQRNKGNFPGRFSGRQFSNSRSEMNVSTLELGDSALYLCASSPGTSRHNEQFFGPGTRLTVL.